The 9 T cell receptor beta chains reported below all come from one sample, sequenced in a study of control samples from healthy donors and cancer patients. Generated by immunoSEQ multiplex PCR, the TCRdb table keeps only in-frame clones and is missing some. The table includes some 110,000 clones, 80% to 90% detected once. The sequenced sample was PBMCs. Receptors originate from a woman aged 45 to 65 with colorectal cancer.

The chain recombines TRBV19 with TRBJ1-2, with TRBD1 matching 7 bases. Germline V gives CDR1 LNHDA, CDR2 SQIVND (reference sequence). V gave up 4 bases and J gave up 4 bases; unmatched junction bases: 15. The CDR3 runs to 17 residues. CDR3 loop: CASSTRTGGSGVYGYTF. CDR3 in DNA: TGTGCCAGTAGTACTCGGACAGGAGGATCCGGGGTCTATGGCTACACCTTC. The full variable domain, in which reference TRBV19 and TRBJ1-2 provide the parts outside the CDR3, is DGGITQSPKYLFRKEGQNVTLSCEQNLNHDAMYWYRQDPGQGLRLIYYSQIVNDFQKGDIAEGYSVSREKKESFPLTVTSAQKNPTAFYLCASSTRTGGSGVYGYTFGSGTRLTVV.

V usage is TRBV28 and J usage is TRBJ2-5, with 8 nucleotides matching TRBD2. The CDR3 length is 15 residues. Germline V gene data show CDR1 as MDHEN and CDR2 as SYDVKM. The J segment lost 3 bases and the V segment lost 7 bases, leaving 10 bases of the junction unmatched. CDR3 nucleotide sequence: TGTGCCAGCAATCCCTTGTCAGCGGGGGAAGAGACCCAGTACTTC. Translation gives CASNPLSAGEETQYF.

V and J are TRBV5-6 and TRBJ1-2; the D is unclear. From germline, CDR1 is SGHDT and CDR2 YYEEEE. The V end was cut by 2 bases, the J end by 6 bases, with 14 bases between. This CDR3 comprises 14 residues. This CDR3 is CASSFGSDTNGYTF. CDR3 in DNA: TGTGCCAGCAGCTTCGGAAGTGACACTAATGGCTACACCTTC.

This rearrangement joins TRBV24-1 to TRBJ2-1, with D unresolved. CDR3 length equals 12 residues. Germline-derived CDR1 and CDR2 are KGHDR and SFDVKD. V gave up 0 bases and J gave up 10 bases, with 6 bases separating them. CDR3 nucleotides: TGTGCCACCAGTGATTTGGGTGGCGAGCAGTTCTTC. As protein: CATSDLGGEQFF.

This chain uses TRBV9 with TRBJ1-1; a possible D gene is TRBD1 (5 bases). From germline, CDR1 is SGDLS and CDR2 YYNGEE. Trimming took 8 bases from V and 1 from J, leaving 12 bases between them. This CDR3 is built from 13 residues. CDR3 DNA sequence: TGTGCCAGTCAATCGGGACCGAACACTGAAGCTTTCTTT. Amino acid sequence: CASQSGPNTEAFF. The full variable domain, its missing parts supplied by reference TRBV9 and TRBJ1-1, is DSGVTQTPKHLITATGQRVTLRCSPRSGDLSVYWYQQSLDQGLQFLIQYYNGEERAKGNILERFSAQQFPDLHSELNLSSLELGDSALYFCASQSGPNTEAFFGQGTRLTVV.

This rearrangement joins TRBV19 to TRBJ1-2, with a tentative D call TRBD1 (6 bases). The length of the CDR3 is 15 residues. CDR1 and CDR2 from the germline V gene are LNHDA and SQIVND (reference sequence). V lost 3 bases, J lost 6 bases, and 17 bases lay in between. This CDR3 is CASSITGPLGHGYTF. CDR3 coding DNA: TGTGCCAGTAGTATTACAGGGCCTCTTGGACATGGCTACACCTTC.

CDR3 nucleotide sequence: TGTGCCAGCAGCGCAAAGACAGGGCCGAGCTCTGGGGCCAACGTCCTGACTTTC. Amino acid sequence: CASSAKTGPSSGANVLTF. The chain employs TRBV7-9 and TRBJ2-6; 7 nucleotides agree with TRBD1. The CDR3 contains 18 residues. Trimming took 5 bases from V and 0 from J; bases not matched to a gene: 10. CDR1 is SEHNR and CDR2 is FQNEAQ in the germline V gene (reference sequence).

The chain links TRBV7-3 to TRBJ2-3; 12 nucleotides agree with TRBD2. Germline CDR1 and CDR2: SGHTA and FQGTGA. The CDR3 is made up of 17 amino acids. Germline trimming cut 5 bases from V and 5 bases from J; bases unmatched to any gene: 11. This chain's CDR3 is CASSGGVTSGGLDTQYF. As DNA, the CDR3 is TGTGCCAGCAGCGGAGGGGTCACTAGCGGGGGGTTAGATACGCAGTATTTT. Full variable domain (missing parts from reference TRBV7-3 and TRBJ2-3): GAGVSQTPSNKVTEKGKYVELRCDPISGHTALYWYRQSLGQGPEFLIYFQGTGAADDSGLPNDRFFAVRPEGSVSTLKIQRTERGDSAVYLCASSGGVTSGGLDTQYFGPGTRLTVL.

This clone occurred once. CDR3 loop: CASSEGVLGWKAFF. The CDR3 region has the DNA TGTGCCAGCAGTGAAGGGGTCCTAGGTTGGAAAGCTTTCTTT. The V gene is TRBV6-1, the J gene TRBJ1-1, with no clear D. This CDR3 has 14 amino acids. Germline CDR1 reads MNHNS; CDR2 reads SASEGT. The germline V and J ends were trimmed by 1 base and 9 bases, with 15 bases remaining between them.